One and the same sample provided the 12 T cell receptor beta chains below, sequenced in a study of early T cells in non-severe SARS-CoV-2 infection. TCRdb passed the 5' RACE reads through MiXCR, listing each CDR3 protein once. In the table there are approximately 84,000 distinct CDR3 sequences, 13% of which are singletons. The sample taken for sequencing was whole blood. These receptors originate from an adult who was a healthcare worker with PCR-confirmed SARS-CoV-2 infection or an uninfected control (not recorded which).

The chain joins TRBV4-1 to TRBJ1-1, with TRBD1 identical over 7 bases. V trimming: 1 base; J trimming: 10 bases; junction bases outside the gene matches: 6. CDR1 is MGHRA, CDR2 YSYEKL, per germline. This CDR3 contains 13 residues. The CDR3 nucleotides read TGCGCCAGCAGCCAAGTAGGGGGCCGAGGAGCTTTCTTT. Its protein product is CASSQVGGRGAFF.

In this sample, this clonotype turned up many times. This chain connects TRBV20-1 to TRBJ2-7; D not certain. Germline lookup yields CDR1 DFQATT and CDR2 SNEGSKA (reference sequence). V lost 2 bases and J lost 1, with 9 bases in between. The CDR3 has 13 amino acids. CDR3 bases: TGCAGTGCTAGACAGGTTGTGTCCTACGAGCAGTACTTC. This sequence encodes CSARQVVSYEQYF.

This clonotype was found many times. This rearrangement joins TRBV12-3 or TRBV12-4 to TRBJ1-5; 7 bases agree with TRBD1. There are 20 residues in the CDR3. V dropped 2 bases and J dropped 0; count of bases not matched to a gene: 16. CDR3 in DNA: TGTGCCAGCAGTTTATCCTACAGGGGAAGTGAGACATATAGCAATCAGCCCCAGCATTTT. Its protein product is CASSLSYRGSETYSNQPQHF.

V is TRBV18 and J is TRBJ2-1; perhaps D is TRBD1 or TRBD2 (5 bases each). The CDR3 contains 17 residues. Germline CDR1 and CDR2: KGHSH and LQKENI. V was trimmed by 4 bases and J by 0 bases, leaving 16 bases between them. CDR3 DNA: TGTGCCAGCTCACTCAGGGAGAGAAGCGCCTCCTACAATGAGCAGTTCTTC. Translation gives CASSLRERSASYNEQFF.

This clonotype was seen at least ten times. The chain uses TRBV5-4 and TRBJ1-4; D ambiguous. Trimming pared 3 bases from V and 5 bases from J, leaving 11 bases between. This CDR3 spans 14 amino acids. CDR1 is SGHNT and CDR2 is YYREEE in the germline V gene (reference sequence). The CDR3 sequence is CASSSRRGNEKLFF. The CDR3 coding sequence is TGTGCCAGCAGCTCTCGTCGCGGGAATGAAAAACTGTTTTTT.

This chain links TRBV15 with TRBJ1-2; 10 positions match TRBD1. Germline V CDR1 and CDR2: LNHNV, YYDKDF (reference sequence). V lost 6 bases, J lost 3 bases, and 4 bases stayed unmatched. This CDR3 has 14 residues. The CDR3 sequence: CATRRTGGDYGYTF. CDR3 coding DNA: TGTGCCACCAGGAGGACAGGGGGTGACTATGGCTACACCTTC.

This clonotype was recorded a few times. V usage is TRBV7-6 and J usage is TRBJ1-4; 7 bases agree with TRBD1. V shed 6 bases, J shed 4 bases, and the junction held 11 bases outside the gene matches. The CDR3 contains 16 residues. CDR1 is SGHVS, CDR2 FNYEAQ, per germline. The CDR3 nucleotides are TGTGCCAGCAGTTCTAATCCGGGACAGATTAATGAAAAACTGTTTTTT. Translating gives CASSSNPGQINEKLFF.

The CDR3 DNA reads as TGTGCCAGCTCACCGGGGCTCGGGGCAACAGATACGCAGTATTTT. Translating it yields CASSPGLGATDTQYF. The rearrangement links TRBV18 to TRBJ2-3; TRBD1 or TRBD2 may be the D gene (5 bases each). The germline CDR1 and CDR2 sequences are KGHSH and LQKENI. Between the trimmed V and J ends, which lost 3 bases and 3 bases, there was a span of 13 bases. CDR3 length: 15 amino acids.

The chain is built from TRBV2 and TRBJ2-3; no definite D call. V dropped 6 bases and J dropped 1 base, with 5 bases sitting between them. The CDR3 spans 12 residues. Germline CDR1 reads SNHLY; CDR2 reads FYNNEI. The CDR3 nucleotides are TGTGCCAGCAGCCGCGGCACAGATACGCAGTATTTT. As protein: CASSRGTDTQYF. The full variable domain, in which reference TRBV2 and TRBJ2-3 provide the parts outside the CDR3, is EPEVTQTPSHQVTQMGQEVILRCVPISNHLYFYWYRQILGQKVEFLVSFYNNEISEKSEIFDDQFSVERPDGSNFTLKIRSTKLEDSAMYFCASSRGTDTQYFGPGTRLTVL.

CDR3 DNA sequence: TGTGCCAGCAGCTTCCAAACTTTAGGTCACTTCAATGAGCAGTTCTTC. Encoded protein: CASSFQTLGHFNEQFF. The chain joins TRBV7-6 to TRBJ2-1; no definite D call. The CDR3 totals 16 residues. Germline lookup yields CDR1 SGHVS and CDR2 FNYEAQ. Trimming removed 3 bases from V and 6 bases from J, with 18 bases in between.

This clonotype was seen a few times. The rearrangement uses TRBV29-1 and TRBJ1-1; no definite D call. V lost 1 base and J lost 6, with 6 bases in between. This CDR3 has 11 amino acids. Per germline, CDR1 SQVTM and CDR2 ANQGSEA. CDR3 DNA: TGCAGCGTTGAAGGGCACCCTGAAGCTTTCTTT. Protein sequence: CSVEGHPEAFF.

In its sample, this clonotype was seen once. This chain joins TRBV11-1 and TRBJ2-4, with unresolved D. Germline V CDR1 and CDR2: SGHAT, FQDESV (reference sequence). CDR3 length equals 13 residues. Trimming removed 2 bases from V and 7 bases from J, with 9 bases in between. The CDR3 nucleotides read TGTGCCAGCAGCTTATCCTTACAGAACATTCAGTACTTC. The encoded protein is CASSLSLQNIQYF.